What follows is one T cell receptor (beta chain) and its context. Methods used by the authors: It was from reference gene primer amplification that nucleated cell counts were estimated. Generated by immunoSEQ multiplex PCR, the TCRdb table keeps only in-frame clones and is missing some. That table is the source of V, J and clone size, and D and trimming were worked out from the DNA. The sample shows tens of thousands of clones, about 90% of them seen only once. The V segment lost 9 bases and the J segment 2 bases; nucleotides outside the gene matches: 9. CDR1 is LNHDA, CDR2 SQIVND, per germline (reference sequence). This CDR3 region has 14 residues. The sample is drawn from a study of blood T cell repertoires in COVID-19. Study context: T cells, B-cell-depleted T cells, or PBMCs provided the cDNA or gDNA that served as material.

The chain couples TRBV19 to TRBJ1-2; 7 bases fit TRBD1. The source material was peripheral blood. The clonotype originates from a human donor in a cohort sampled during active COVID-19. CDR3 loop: CASTPGGTNYGYTF. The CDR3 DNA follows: TGTGCCAGCACGCCAGGGGGGACGAACTATGGCTACACCTTC.